This T cell receptor (beta chain) emerged from a study of siplizumab effects on memory and regulatory T cells. Notes on the study in general: The Treg-derived share of mappable alloreactive CD4+ clones averaged approximately 71% with siplizumab and 26.9% in controls. Proliferating clones, CD4+ or CD8+, lacked an assignable naive or memory phenotype in roughly 80-96% of cases. Naive T cells seemed more diverse than memory cells; they also seemed major alloresponse contributors.

The method was immunoSEQ multiplex PCR; TCRdb's version includes in-frame clones alone and lacks a portion of them. Here the sample spans some 100,000 clones, approximately 90% being singletons. Regarding this clone: As yet, its antigen is unknown.

CDR1 and CDR2 (germline): WNHNN, SYGVQD (reference sequence). This CDR3 is built from 16 residues. V dropped 3 bases and J dropped 4 bases, with 19 bases sitting between them. This chain connects TRBV10-1 to TRBJ2-7; D unclear. This clonotype was sampled from a human donor in good health. What was sequenced was Tregs sorted from blood. The CDR3 here is CASSDFGRTSTYEQYF. In DNA, the CDR3 is TGCGCCAGCAGTGATTTTGGGCGGACCTCCACATACGAGCAGTACTTC.